This T cell receptor (beta chain) was captured in a study of blood T cell repertoires in COVID-19. About the study: From T cells, B-cell-depleted T cells, or PBMCs came the material, which was cDNA or gDNA.

Recruits, aged about 18 to 100 years, lived in 20 to 30 US areas. Recovered status in Cohort 3 required two negative PCRs, clearance, or symptom resolution. As handled by the study authors: Reference gene primer amplification gave estimated nucleated cell counts. TCRdb's copy holds only in-frame clones and misses some; the assay was immunoSEQ multiplex PCR. Clonal size and the V and J genes are those of that table, whereas D and trimming came from the DNA. The sample consists of around 150,000 clones, roughly 88% of them appearing once. Germline lookup yields CDR1 SGHRS and CDR2 YFSETQ. The CDR3 totals 13 residues. The V gene lost 4 bases and the J gene lost 4 bases, with 11 bases spanning the gap.

The chain has TRBV5-1 and TRBJ1-1; D is possibly TRBD1 (6 bases). The sequence was obtained from an older woman who had recovered from COVID-19. The source material was PBMCs or T cells enriched from blood (not recorded which). CDR3: CASSPRGSTEAFF. The CDR3 DNA reads as TGCGCCAGCAGCCCGAGGGGGAGCACTGAAGCTTTCTTT.